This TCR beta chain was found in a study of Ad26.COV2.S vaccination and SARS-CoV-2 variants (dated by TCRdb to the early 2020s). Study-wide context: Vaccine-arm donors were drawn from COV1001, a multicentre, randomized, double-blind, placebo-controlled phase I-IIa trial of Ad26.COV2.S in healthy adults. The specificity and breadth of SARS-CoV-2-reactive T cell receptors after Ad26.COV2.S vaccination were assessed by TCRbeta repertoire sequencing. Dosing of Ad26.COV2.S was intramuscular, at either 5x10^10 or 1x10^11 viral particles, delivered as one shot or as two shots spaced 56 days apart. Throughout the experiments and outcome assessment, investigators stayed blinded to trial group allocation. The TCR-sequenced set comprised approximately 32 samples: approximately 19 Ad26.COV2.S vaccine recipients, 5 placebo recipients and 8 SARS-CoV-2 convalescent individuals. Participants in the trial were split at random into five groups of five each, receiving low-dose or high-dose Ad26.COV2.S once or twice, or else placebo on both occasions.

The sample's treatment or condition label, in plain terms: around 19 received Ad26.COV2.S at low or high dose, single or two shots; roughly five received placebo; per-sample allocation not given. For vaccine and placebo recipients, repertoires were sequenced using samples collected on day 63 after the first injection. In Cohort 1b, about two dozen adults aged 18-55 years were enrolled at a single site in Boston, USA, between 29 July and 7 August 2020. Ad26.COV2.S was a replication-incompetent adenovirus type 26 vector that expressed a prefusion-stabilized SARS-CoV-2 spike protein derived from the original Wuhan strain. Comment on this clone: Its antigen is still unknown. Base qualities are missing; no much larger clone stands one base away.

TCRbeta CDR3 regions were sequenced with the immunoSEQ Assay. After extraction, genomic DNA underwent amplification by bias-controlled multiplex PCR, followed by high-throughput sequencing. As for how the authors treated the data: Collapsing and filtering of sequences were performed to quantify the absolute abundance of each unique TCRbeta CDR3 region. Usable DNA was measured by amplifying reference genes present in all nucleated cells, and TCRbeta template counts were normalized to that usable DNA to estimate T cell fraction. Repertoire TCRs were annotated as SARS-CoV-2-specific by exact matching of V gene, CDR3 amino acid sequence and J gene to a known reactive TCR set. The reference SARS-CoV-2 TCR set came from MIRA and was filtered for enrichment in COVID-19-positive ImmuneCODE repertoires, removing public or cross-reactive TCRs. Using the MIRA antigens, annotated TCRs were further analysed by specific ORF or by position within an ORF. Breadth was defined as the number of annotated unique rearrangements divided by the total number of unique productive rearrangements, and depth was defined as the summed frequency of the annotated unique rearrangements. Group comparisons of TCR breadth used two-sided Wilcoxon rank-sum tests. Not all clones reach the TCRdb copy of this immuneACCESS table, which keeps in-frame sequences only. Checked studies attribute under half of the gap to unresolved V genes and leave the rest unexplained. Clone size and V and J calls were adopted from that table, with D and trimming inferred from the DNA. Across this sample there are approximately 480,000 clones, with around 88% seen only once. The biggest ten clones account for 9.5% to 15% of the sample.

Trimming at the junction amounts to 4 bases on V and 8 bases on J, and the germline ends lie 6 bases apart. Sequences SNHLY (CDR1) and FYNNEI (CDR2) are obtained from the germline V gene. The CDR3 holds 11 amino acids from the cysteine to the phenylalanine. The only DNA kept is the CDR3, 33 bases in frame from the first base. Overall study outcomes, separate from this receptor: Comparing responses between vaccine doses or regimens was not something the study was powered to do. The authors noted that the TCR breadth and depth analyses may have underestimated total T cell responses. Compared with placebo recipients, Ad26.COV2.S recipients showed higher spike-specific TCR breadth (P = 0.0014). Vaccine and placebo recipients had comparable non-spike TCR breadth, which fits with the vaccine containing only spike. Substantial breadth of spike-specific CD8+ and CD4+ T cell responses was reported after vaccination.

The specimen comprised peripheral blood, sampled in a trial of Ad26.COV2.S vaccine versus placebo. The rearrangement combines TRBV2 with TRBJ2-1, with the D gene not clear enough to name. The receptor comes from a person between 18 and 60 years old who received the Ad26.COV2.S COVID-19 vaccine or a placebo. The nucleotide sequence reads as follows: TGTGCCAGCAGTGTATACCATGAGCAGTTCTTC. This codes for CASSVYHEQFF.